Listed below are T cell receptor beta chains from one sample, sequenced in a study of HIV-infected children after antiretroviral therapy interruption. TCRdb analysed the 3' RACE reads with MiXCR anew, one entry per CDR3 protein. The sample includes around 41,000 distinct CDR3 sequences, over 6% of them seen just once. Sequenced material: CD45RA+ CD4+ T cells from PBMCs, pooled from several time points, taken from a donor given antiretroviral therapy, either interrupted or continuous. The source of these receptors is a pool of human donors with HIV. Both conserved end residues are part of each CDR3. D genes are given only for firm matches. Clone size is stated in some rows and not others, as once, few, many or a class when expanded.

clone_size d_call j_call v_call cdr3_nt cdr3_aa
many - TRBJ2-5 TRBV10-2 TGCGCCAGCAGCCCCCAAGGCTTACAAGAGACCCAGTACTTC CASSPQGLQETQYF
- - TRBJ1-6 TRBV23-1 TGCGCCAGCAGAAGGGGGAGCTCCTATAATTCACCCCTCCACTTT CASRRGSSYNSPLHF
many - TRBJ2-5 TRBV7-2 TGTGCCAGCAGCTTAATTCCTAGCTCCTCCAGAGGGACCCAGTACTTC CASSLIPSSSRGTQYF
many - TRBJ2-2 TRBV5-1 TGCGCCAGCAGCTTGAGACTGAACACCGGGGAGCTGTTTTTT CASSLRLNTGELFF
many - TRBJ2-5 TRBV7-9 TGTGCCAGCAGCTTAGAACTTAGTGGAGAGACCCAGTACTTC CASSLELSGETQYF
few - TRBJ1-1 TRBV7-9 TGTGCCAGCAGCTTTCAGGGGCTTACTGAAGCTTTCTTT CASSFQGLTEAFF
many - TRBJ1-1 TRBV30 TGTGCCTGGAGTCTATGGCAGAACACAGAAGTCTTCTTT CAWSLWQNTEVFF
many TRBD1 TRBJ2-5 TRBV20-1 TGCAGTGCTGGCACCCCGGACAGGGCGATGGTGACCCAGTACTTC CSAGTPDRAMVTQYF
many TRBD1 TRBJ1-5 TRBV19 TGTGCCAGTAGTAAACCGGGACAGGGAGGACAGCCCCAGCATTTT CASSKPGQGGQPQHF
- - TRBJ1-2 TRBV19 TGTGCCAGTAGTCCGGGACAAAGACACTATGGCTACACCTTC CASSPGQRHYGYTF
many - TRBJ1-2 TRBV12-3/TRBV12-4 TGTGCCAGCAGTTTAGCGGTAGCCAGGGGTCTGAATCCTCCACTCTATGGCTACACCTTC CASSLAVARGLNPPLYGYTF
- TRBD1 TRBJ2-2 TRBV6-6 TGTGCCATTCGGACAGGGAACACCGGGGAGCTGTTTTTT CAIRTGNTGELFF
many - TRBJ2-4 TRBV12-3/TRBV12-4 TGTGCCAGCAGTTCAGGGAAAAACACCTTGTACTTT CASSSGKNTLYF
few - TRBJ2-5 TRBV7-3 TGTGCCAGCAGCTTAACGAAGGCGTACCAAGAGACCCAGTACTTC CASSLTKAYQETQYF
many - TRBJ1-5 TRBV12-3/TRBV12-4 TGTGCCAGCAGACAGGGACGGGCTTTTCGACAGCCCCAGCATTTT CASRQGRAFRQPQHF
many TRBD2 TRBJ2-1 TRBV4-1 TGCGCCAGCAGCCAAGAAGGGACTAGCAACGTTGGTGAGCAGTTCTTC CASSQEGTSNVGEQFF
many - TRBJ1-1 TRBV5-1 TGCGCCAGCGCTTCGAACACTGAAGCTTTCTTT CASASNTEAFF
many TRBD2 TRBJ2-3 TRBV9 TGTGCCAGCAGCCTAAGGATCCTAGCGGGGAACACAGATACGCAGTATTTT CASSLRILAGNTDTQYF
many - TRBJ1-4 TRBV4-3 TGCGCCAGCAGCCCAGCAGACACAACTAATGAAAAACTGTTTTTT CASSPADTTNEKLFF
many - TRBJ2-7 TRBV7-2 TGTGCCAGCAGCTTAAGTAGGGGGGCCAGGTACGAGCAGTACTTC CASSLSRGARYEQYF
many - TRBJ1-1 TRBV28 TGTGCCAGCAGTTTGCCCCGTGGGACTGAAGCTTTCTTT CASSLPRGTEAFF
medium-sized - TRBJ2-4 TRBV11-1 TGTGCCAGCAGTTTTGGGGGTCAAAACACCTTGTACTTT CASSFGGQNTLYF
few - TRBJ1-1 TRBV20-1 TGCAGTGCTAGAGAACCCCGCGCGGGAACGAACACTGAAGCTTTCTTT CSAREPRAGTNTEAFF
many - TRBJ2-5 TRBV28 TGTGCCAGCAGACACCAGGAGACCCAGTACTTC CASRHQETQYF
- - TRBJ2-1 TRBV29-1 TGCAGCGTTGCGTCAGAACTTACCAATGAGCAGTTCTTC CSVASELTNEQFF
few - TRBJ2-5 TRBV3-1 TGTGCCTGCCAGGGAGGTACACAAGAGACCCAGTACTTC CACQGGTQETQYF
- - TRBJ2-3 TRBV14 TGTGCCAGCAGCCAAGACCCGACCAGGACCCTGGGTAAACTCACAGATACGCAGTATTTT CASSQDPTRTLGKLTDTQYF
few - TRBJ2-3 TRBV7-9 TGTGCCAGCAGCCCCCGACAGAGAACTACAGATACGCAGTATTTT CASSPRQRTTDTQYF
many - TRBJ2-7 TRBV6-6 TGTGCCAGCGGTGACTGGGGGGATGAACAGTACTTC CASGDWGDEQYF
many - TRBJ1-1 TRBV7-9 TGTGCCAGCAGCTTAGATGGGCCCAACACTGAAGCTTTCTTT CASSLDGPNTEAFF
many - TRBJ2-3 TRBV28 TGTGCCAGCAGTTACACCAATACATTTGATACGCAGTATTTT CASSYTNTFDTQYF
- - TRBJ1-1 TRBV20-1 TGCAGTGCTTCCCCGGGGGCGGAGACTGAAGCTTTCTTT CSASPGAETEAFF
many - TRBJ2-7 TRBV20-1 TGCAGTGCCAGGAGTCTAGTCCACCCCTACGAGCAGTACTTC CSARSLVHPYEQYF
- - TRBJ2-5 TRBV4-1 TGCGCCAGCAGCCAAGACCGGGGAATTACGCAAGAGACCCAGTACTTC CASSQDRGITQETQYF
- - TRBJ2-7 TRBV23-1 TGCGCCAGCAGCCGCTGGGTTGGAGGTACCTACGAGCAGTACTTC CASSRWVGGTYEQYF
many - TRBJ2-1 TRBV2 TGTGCCAGCAGTTTGAGACCCGCTGGTGAGCAGTTCTTC CASSLRPAGEQFF
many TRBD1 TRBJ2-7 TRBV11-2 TGTGCCAGCAGCTCTAACGGACAGGGTCCCTACGAGCAGTACTTC CASSSNGQGPYEQYF
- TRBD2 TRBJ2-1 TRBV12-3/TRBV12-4 TGTGCCAGCAGGCCTGAACTAGCGGGGGGCCCTGGTGAGCAGTTCTTC CASRPELAGGPGEQFF
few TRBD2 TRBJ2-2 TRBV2 TGTGCCAGCAGAATTAGCGGGAGTACCGGGGAGCTGTTTTTT CASRISGSTGELFF
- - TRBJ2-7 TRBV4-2 TGTGCCAGCAGCCAAGATTTCCACTACGAGCAGTACTTC CASSQDFHYEQYF
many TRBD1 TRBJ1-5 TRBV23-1 TGCGCCGACGACAGGGGCGACAATCAGCCCCAGCATTTT CADDRGDNQPQHF
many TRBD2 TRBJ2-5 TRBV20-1 TGCAGTGCTACAGCACCGTTAGCGGGAGGAGAGACCCAGTACTTC CSATAPLAGGETQYF
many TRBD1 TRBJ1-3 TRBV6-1 TGTGCCAGTCTAAGGGACAGCGGAAACACCATATATTTT CASLRDSGNTIYF
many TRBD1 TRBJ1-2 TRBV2 TGTGCCAGCAGCCTACAGGGGAATGGCTACACCTTC CASSLQGNGYTF
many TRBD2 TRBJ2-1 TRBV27 TGTGCCAGCAGATTAGCGGGAGAATCCTACAATGAGCAGTTCTTC CASRLAGESYNEQFF
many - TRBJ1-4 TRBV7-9 TGTGCCAGCAGCGTCCCAGGAAAACTGTTTTTT CASSVPGKLFF
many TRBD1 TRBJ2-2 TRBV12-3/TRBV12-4 TGTGCCAGCACTGGACAGGGAAGGGCCGGGGAGCTGTTTTTT CASTGQGRAGELFF
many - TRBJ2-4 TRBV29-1 TGCAGCGTTACGGAGGGGGCAACCAAAAACATTCAGTACTTC CSVTEGATKNIQYF
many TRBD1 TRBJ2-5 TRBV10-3 TGTGCCAGCGGTCCGGGACAGGGGGGAGACACCCAGTACTTT CASGPGQGGDTQYF
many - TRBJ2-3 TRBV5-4 TGTGCCAGCAGCTTGGGGGAAGCAGATACGCAGTATTTT CASSLGEADTQYF
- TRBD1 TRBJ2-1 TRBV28 TGTGCCAGCAGAACCCGGGACAGGAGAAACAATGAGCAGTTCTTC CASRTRDRRNNEQFF
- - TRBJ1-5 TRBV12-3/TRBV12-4 TGTGCCAGCAGTTTAGCGCTCGCCCTTGGGAGCAATCAGCCCCAGCATTTT CASSLALALGSNQPQHF
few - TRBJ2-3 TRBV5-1 TGCGCCAGCAGCCTAAATATTGGGTACACAGATACGCAGTATTTT CASSLNIGYTDTQYF
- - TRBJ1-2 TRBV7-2 TGTGCCAGCAGCTCCCAATCTAACTATGGCTACACCTTC CASSSQSNYGYTF
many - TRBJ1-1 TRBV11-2 TGTGCCAGCACCCTAATAAGGGGGAGAGGCACTGAAGCTTTCTTT CASTLIRGRGTEAFF
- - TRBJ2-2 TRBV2 TGTGCCAGCAGTGAGATGTGGCTTACCGGGGAGCTGTTTTTT CASSEMWLTGELFF
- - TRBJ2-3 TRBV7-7 TGTGCTAGCAGCTCCCAGATCGGGCCTCGCACAGATACGCAGTATTTT CASSSQIGPRTDTQYF
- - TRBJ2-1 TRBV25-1 TGTGCCAGCAGTGATTCCCCAGATCTGCGAGATGAGCAGTTCTTC CASSDSPDLRDEQFF
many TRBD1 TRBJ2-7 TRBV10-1 TGCGCCAGGACAGGGGTCTCCTACGAGCAGTACTTC CARTGVSYEQYF